This T cell receptor (beta chain) was recovered during a study of OX40 agonist ivuxolimab in advanced cancers. Sequenced by immunoSEQ multiplex PCR; TCRdb stores in-frame clones only, minus some. The sample includes 55,000 to 75,000 clones, 75% to 90% of them seen just once. Autoimmune disease history or systemic immunosuppression meant exclusion. V gave up 7 bases and J gave up 1 base; unmatched junction bases: 8. Germline-derived CDR1 and CDR2 are SNHLY and FYNNEI. CDR3 size: 15 residues. This material consisted of CD4+ or CD8+ T cells sorted from blood, taken in a trial of the OX40 agonist ivuxolimab. This rearrangement joins TRBV2 to TRBJ2-7, with 9 bases aligning to TRBD2. The sequence derives from an adult with an advanced solid tumor such as melanoma, head and neck, liver or kidney cancer. This chain's CDR3 is CASKASGNPSYEQYF. The CDR3 DNA sequence: TGTGCCAGCAAGGCTAGCGGGAACCCTTCCTACGAGCAGTACTTC.